This paragraph reports one TCR beta chain. Germline V gene lookup returns CDR1 SGHAT and CDR2 FQNNGV. The length of the CDR3 is 16 residues. The V end lost 5 bases, the J end lost 0 bases, and 14 bases lay between the germline ends. The source of the sample is a study of blood T cell repertoires in COVID-19. Study-wide context: In each case, the material was cDNA or gDNA derived from T cells, B-cell-depleted T cells, or PBMCs.

Cohort 3 recovery required two negative PCRs, clearance, or symptom resolution. The data were produced by immunoSEQ multiplex PCR, yet TCRdb's version contains in-frame clones alone and is incomplete. The data show around 280,000 clones, with 70% to 90% seen just once and about 6.1% held by the top ten. The sequenced material came from PBMCs or T cells enriched from blood (not recorded which). This clonotype originated in a woman in her 40s who had recovered from COVID-19. The chain uses TRBV11-2 and TRBJ2-1; D possibly corresponds to TRBD2 (5 bases). The CDR3 loop reads CASSPLAVSSYNEQFF. The CDR3 bases are TGTGCCAGCAGCCCGCTAGCAGTAAGCTCCTACAATGAGCAGTTCTTC. Together with reference TRBV11-2 and TRBJ2-1, the CDR3 gives the full variable domain: EAGVAQSPRYKIIEKRQSVAFWCNPISGHATLYWYQQILGQGPKLLIQFQNNGVVDDSQLPKDRFSAERLKGVDSTLKIQPAKLEDSAVYLCASSPLAVSSYNEQFFGPGTRLTVL.